This T cell receptor (beta chain) originates from a study of T cell repertoires in cytomegalovirus infection. Across the whole study: Matching HLA type and CMV infection were both indicated by public TCR beta signatures. Study-level points and caveats: Using cumulative public TCR beta family frequency, the authors identified those who carried CMV together with the relevant HLA.

TCRdb used MiXCR to reprocess the reads, holding one entry per CDR3 protein. The sample consists of over 250,000 distinct CDR3 sequences, roughly a fifth of them appearing once. Note on this clonotype: Its antigen remains unknown.

Trimming pared 0 bases from V and 4 bases from J, leaving 13 bases between. Germline CDR1 and CDR2: KGHSH and LQKENI. The CDR3 is 16 residues long. This rearrangement joins TRBV18 to TRBJ2-1; no reliable D call. This receptor was obtained from a human donor in good health (CMV status not recorded). Some clones in this sample may be carry-over from other donors' samples. This material consisted of cultured PBMCs, taken from culture after CMV antigen stimulation. This chain's CDR3 is CASSPPDKGRYNEQFF. The CDR3 DNA is TGTGCCAGCTCACCACCGGATAAGGGTCGGTACAATGAGCAGTTCTTC.